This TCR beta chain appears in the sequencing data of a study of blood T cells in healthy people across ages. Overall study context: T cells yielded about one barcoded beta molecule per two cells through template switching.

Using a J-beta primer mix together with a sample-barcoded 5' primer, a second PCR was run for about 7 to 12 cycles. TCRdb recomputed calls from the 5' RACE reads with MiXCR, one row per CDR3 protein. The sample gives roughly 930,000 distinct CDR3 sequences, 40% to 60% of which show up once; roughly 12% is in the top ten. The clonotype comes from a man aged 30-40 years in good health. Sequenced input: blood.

CDR3 amino acids: CASTETGTAAYEQYF. DNA of the CDR3: TGTGCCAGCACCGAGACAGGGACAGCCGCCTACGAGCAGTACTTC. This chain links TRBV6-2 or TRBV6-3 with TRBJ2-7, with TRBD1 matching 7 bases. Germline CDR1 is MNHEY and CDR2 is SVGEGT. Trimming cost V 7 bases and J 2 bases; bases outside gene matches: 11. The CDR3 length is 15 residues.